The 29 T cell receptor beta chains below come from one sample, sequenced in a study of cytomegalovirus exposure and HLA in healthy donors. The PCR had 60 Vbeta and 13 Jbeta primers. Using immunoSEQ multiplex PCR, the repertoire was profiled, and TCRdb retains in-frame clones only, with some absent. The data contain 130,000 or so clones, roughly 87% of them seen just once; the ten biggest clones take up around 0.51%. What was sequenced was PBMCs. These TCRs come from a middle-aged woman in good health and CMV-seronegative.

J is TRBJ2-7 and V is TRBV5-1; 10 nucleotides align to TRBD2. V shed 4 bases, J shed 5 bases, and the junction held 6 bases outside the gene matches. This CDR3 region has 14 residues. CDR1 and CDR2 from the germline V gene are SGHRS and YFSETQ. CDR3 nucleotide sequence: TGCGCCAGCAGCCTTAGCGGGAGGTCCCACGAGCAGTACTTC. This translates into CASSLSGRSHEQYF.

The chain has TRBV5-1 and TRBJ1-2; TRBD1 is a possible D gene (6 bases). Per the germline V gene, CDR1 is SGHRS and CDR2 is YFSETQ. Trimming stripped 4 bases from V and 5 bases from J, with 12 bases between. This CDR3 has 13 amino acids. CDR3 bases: TGCGCCAGCAGCGAACAGGGTGTTTATGGCTACACCTTC. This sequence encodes CASSEQGVYGYTF.

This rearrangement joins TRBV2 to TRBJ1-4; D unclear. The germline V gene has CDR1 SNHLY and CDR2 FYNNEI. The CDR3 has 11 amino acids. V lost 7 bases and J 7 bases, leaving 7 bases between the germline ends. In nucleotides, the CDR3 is TGTGCCAGCACCGGGTTTGAAAAACTGTTTTTT. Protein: CASTGFEKLFF.

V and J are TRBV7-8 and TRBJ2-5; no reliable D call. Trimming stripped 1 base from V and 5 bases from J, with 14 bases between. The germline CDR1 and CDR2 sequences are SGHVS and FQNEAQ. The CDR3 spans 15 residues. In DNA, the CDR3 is TGTGCCAGCAGCTTAGTTAGCTGGCTCCGGGAGACCCAGTACTTC. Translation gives CASSLVSWLRETQYF.

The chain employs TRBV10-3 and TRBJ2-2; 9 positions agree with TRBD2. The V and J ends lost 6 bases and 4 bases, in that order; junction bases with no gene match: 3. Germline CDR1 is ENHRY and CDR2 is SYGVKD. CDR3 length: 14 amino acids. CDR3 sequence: CAISRGGVTGELFF. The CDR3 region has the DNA TGTGCCATCAGCCGCGGGGGGGTCACCGGGGAGCTGTTTTTT.

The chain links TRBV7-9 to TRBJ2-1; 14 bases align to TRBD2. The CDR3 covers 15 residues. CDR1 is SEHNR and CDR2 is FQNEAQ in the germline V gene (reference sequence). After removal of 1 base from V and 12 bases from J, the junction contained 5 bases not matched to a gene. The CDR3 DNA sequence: TGTGCCAGCAGCTTAGGGACTAGCGGGGGGCAACGGCAGTTCTTC. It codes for CASSLGTSGGQRQFF.

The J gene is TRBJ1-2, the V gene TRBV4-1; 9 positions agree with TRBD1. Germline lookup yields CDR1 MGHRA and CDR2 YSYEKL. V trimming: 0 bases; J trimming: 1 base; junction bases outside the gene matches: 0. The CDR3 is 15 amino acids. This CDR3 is CASSQEGQGNYGYTF. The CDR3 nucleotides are TGCGCCAGCAGCCAAGAGGGACAGGGTAACTATGGCTACACCTTC.

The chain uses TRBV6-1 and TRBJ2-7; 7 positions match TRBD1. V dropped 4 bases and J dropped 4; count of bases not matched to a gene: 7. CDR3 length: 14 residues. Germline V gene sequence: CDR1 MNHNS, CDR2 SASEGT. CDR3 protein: CASSGRDRLYEQYF. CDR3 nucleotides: TGTGCCAGCAGTGGCCGGGACAGACTATACGAGCAGTACTTC.

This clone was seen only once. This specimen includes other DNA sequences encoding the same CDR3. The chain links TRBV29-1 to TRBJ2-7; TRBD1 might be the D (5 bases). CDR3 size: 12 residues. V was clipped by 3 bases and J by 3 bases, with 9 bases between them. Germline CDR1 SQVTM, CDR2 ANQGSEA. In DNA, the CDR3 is TGCAGCGTTGAGGGTCAGGGCTACGAGCAGTACTTC. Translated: CSVEGQGYEQYF.

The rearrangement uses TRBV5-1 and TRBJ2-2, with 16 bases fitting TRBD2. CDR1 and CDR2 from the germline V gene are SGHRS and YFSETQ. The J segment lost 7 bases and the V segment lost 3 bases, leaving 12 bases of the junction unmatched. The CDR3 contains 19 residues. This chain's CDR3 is CASSYRGLAGGPHIGELFF. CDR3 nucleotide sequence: TGCGCCAGCAGCTACAGGGGACTAGCGGGAGGGCCCCACATCGGGGAGCTGTTTTTT.

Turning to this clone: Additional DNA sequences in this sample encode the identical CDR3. CDR3 DNA: TGTGCCAGCAGCGTTGCCCGGGAGGGAGGAAACACCATATATTTT. This codes for CASSVAREGGNTIYF. V and J are TRBV9 and TRBJ1-3, with unresolved D. Germline values: CDR1 SGDLS, CDR2 YYNGEE. This CDR3 spans 15 amino acids. V was pared by 2 bases and J by 4 bases, with 13 bases between.

The CDR3 loop is CAITLDSTMNYGYTF. DNA for the CDR3: TGTGCCATCACTCTAGACAGTACTATGAACTATGGCTACACCTTC. The gene calls are TRBV10-3 and TRBJ1-2; possible D gene TRBD1, 5 bases. Trimming pared 7 bases from V and 2 bases from J, leaving 17 bases between. This CDR3 has 15 amino acids. The germline CDR1 and CDR2 sequences are ENHRY and SYGVKD.

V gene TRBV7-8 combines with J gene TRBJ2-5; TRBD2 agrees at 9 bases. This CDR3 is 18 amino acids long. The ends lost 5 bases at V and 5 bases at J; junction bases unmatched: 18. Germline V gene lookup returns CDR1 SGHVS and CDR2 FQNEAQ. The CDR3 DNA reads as TGTGCCAGCAGCCAGACCCTGGCGGGAGGGCCAGAGACCGAGACCCAGTACTTC. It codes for CASSQTLAGGPETETQYF.

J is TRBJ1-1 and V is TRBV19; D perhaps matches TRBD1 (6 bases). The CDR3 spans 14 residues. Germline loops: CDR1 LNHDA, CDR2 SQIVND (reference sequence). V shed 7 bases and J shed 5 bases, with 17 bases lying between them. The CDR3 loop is CASNFPAGVTEAFF. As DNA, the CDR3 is TGTGCCAGTAACTTTCCGGCAGGGGTAACTGAAGCTTTCTTT.

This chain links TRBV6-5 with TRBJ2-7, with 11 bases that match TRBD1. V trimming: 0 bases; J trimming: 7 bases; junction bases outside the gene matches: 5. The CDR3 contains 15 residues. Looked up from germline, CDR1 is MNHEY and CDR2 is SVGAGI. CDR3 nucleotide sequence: TGTGCCAGCAGTTACTCGCGGACAGGGGGCAGGGAGCAGTACTTC. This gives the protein CASSYSRTGGREQYF.

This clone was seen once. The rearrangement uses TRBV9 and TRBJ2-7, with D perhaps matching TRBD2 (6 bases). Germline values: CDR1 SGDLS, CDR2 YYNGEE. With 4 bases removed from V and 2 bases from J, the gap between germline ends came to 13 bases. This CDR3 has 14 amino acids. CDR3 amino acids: CASSPTPGAYEQYF. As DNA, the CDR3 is TGTGCCAGCAGCCCTACTCCGGGAGCCTACGAGCAGTACTTC.

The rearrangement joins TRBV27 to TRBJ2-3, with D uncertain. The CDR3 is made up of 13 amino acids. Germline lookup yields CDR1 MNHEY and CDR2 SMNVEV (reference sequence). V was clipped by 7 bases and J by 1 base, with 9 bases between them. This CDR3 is CASTSLGTDTQYF. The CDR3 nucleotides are TGTGCCAGCACCAGTCTGGGCACAGATACGCAGTATTTT.

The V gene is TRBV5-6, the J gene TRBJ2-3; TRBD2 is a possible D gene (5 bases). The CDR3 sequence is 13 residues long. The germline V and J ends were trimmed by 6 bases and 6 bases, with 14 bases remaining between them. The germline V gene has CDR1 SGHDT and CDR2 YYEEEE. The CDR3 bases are TGTGCCAGCAACTTCGGACTCACCGATACGCAGTATTTT. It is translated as CASNFGLTDTQYF.

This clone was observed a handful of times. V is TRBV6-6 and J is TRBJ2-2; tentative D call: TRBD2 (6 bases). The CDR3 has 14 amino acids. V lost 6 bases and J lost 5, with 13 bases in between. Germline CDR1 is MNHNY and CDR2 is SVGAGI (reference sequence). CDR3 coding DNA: TGTGCCAGCAGACGGCAGGGAGGTACCGGGGAGCTGTTTTTT. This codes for CASRRQGGTGELFF.

The chain's CDR3 is CASSLTANSGSEQYF. The CDR3 DNA sequence: TGCGCCAGCAGCTTGACTGCCAACAGTGGCTCCGAGCAGTACTTC. V usage is TRBV5-1 and J usage is TRBJ2-7; D unresolved. Germline V gives CDR1 SGHRS, CDR2 YFSETQ. The length of the CDR3 is 15 residues. V was clipped by 1 base and J by 6 bases, with 17 bases between them.

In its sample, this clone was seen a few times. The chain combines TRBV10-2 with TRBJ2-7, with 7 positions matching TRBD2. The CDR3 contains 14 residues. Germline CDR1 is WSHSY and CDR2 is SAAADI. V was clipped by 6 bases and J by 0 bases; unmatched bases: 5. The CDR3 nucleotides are TGCGCCAGCAGGACCGGGACTATCTCCTACGAGCAGTACTTC. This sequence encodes CASRTGTISYEQYF.

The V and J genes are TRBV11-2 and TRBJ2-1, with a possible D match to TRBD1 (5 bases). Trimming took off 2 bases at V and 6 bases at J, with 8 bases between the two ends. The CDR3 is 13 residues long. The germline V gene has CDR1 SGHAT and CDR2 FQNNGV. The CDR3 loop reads CASSLQGPNEQFF. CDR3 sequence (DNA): TGTGCCAGCAGCTTACAGGGTCCCAATGAGCAGTTCTTC.

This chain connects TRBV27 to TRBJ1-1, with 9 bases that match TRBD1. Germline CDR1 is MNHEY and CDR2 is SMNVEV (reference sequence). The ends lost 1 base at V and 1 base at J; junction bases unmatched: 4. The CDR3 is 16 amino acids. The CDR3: CASSLWTGAKNTEAFF. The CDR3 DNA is TGTGCCAGCAGTTTATGGACAGGGGCGAAGAACACTGAAGCTTTCTTT.

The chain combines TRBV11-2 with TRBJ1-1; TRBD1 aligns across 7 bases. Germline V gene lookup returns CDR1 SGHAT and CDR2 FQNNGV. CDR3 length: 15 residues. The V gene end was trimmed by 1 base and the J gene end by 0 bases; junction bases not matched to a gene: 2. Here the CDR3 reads CASSLAGGLNTEAFF. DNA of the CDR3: TGTGCCAGCAGCTTAGCAGGGGGTCTGAACACTGAAGCTTTCTTT. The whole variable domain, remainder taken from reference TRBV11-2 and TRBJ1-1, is EAGVAQSPRYKIIEKRQSVAFWCNPISGHATLYWYQQILGQGPKLLIQFQNNGVVDDSQLPKDRFSAERLKGVDSTLKIQPAKLEDSAVYLCASSLAGGLNTEAFFGQGTRLTVV.

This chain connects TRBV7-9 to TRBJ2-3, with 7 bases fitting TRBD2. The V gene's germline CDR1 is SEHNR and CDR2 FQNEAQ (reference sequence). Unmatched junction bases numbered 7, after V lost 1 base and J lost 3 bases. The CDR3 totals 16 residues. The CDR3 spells CASSLGHGLETDTQYF. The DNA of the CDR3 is TGTGCCAGCAGCTTAGGCCATGGACTAGAGACAGATACGCAGTATTTT.

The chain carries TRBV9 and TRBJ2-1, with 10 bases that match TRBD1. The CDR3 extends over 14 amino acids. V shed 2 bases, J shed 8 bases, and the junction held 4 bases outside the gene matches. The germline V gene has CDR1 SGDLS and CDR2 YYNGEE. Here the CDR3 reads CASSVRDRGYEQFF. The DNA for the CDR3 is TGTGCCAGCAGCGTCCGGGACAGGGGCTATGAGCAGTTCTTC.

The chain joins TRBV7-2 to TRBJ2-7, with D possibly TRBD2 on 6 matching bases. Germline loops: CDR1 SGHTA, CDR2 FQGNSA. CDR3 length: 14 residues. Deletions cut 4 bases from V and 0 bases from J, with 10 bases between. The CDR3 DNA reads TGTGCCAGCAGCTGGGAGGCGGTCTCCTACGAGCAGTACTTC. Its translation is CASSWEAVSYEQYF.

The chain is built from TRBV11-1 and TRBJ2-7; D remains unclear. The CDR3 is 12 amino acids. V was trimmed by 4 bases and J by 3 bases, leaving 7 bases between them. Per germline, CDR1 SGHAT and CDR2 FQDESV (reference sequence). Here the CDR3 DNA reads TGTGCCAGCAGCTCGGCGGACTACGAGCAGTACTTC. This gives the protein CASSSADYEQYF.

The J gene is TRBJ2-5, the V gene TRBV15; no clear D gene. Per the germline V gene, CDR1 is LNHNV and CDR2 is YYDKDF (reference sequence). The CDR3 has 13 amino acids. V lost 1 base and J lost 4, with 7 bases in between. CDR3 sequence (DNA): TGTGCCACCAGCAGAGGTGTCAGAGAGACCCAGTACTTC. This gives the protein CATSRGVRETQYF.